This T cell receptor (beta chain) comes out of a study of T cell responses to AZD1222 COVID-19 vaccine. Notes on the study in general: White British donors predominated, females outnumbered males, and clonal diversity was possibly underestimated. Among those given AZD1222, only five to seven were seropositive at baseline.

With V trimmed by 3 bases and J by 3 bases, 2 bases remained unmatched. The CDR3 is made up of 15 amino acids. CDR1 SGHTA and CDR2 FQGNSA come from the germline V gene. TCRdb's table, derived via immunoSEQ multiplex PCR, lists solely in-frame clones and lacks some. The table has about 180,000 clones, 70% to 90% seen once. As concerns this clone: Its cognate antigen is unknown.

The gene calls are TRBV7-2 and TRBJ2-3; TRBD2 matches 11 bases. The receptor's source is an adult who received the AZD1222 COVID-19 vaccine. The sample in question was peripheral blood, obtained 28 days after the second AZD1222 dose. CDR3 sequence reads: CASSFLAGGTDTQYF. DNA of the CDR3: TGTGCCAGCAGCTTCCTAGCGGGAGGAACAGATACGCAGTATTTT.